Presented here are 18 T cell receptor beta chains from one specimen sequenced in a study of Ad26.COV2.S vaccination and SARS-CoV-2 variants. Method: immunoSEQ multiplex PCR; TCRdb's copy keeps in-frame clones and lacks some. Of some 290,000 clones listed, about 86% are singletons. Treatment here: around 19 received Ad26.COV2.S at low or high dose, single or two shots; roughly five received placebo; per-sample allocation not given. It was on day 63 after the first vaccine or placebo injection that samples were taken. This sample comprised peripheral blood, obtained in a trial of Ad26.COV2.S vaccine versus placebo. Source of these receptors: a person between 18 and 59 years old who received the Ad26.COV2.S COVID-19 vaccine or a placebo.

The chain joins TRBV13 to TRBJ1-3; D may be TRBD1 (5 bases). Trimming left V 3 bases short and J 11 bases short, with 14 bases between. This CDR3 is built from 13 residues. Germline V gene sequence: CDR1 PRHDT, CDR2 FYEKMQ (reference sequence). The CDR3: CASSFGTDPSIYF. DNA for the CDR3: TGTGCCAGCAGCTTTGGGACCGACCCGTCCATATATTTT.

This clone appeared once. The V and J genes are TRBV18 and TRBJ1-2, with D perhaps matching TRBD1 (6 bases). The CDR3 sequence is 14 residues long. V was cut by 0 bases and J by 4 bases, with 9 bases left in between. The germline V gene encodes CDR1 KGHSH and CDR2 LQKENI. The chain's CDR3 is CASSPPDRVYGYTF. CDR3 bases: TGTGCCAGCTCACCACCGGACAGAGTCTATGGCTACACCTTC.

This clone was observed a single time. V is TRBV7-2 and J is TRBJ2-5; 9 bases map to TRBD2. With V trimmed by 4 bases and J by 10 bases, 10 bases remained unmatched. This CDR3 contains 14 residues. Germline V CDR1 and CDR2: SGHTA, FQGNSA. CDR3 residues: CASSSGPTSGVQYF. CDR3 in DNA: TGTGCCAGCAGCTCGGGCCCGACTAGCGGAGTCCAGTACTTC.

This rearrangement joins TRBV5-6 to TRBJ1-1; D ambiguous. The CDR3 has 15 amino acids. The germline gives CDR1 SGHDT, CDR2 YYEEEE. V was shortened by 0 bases and J by 1 base, with 10 bases between the two germline ends. In nucleotides, the CDR3 is TGTGCCAGCAGCTTGGGTCTGGCAAGGAACACTGAAGCTTTCTTT. It is translated as CASSLGLARNTEAFF.

CDR3 sequence reads: CASSVERAGNGYTF. CDR3 in DNA: TGTGCCAGCAGCGTAGAAAGGGCGGGAAATGGCTACACCTTC. The chain recombines TRBV9 with TRBJ1-2, with D unclear. V lost 0 bases and J lost 6, with 12 bases in between. Germline V gene lookup returns CDR1 SGDLS and CDR2 YYNGEE. This CDR3 is 14 amino acids long.

The genes are TRBV7-2 and TRBJ1-4; D remains ambiguous. V lost 4 bases, J lost 0 bases, and 9 bases lay in between. The CDR3 loop spans 15 amino acids. Germline V gene sequence: CDR1 SGHTA, CDR2 FQGNSA. CDR3 residues: CASSSGPSTNEKLFF. Here the CDR3 DNA reads TGTGCCAGCAGCTCCGGCCCCTCAACTAATGAAAAACTGTTTTTT.

This clone was seen more than once but under ten times. The chain recombines TRBV24-1 with TRBJ1-1; TRBD1 matches 9 bases. This CDR3 has 22 residues. With V trimmed by 4 bases and J by 5 bases, 28 bases remained unmatched. Germline V gene lookup returns CDR1 KGHDR and CDR2 SFDVKD. CDR3 sequence: CATSEPHPGQGIGAQGRTEAFF. CDR3 coding DNA: TGTGCCACCAGTGAACCCCACCCGGGACAGGGTATAGGGGCTCAAGGTAGGACTGAAGCTTTCTTT.

The chain combines TRBV7-6 with TRBJ1-2; no definite D call. Germline V gene sequence: CDR1 SGHVS, CDR2 FNYEAQ. V was cut by 1 base and J by 2 bases, with 14 bases left in between. This CDR3 has 16 amino acids. The CDR3 region is CASSLEVGRLNYGYTF. As DNA, the CDR3 is TGTGCCAGCAGCTTAGAGGTTGGGAGGTTAAACTATGGCTACACCTTC.

CDR3 nucleotides: TGTGCCAGCAGCCACTCCGGACGGTCCGGGGAAGCTAACTATGGCTACACCTTC. This sequence encodes CASSHSGRSGEANYGYTF. The rearrangement links TRBV6-2 or TRBV6-3 to TRBJ1-2; no firm D call. Germline V lookup: CDR1 MNHEY, CDR2 SVGEGT. Deletions cut 6 bases from V and 0 bases from J, with 23 bases between. The CDR3 is 18 amino acids.

CDR3 residues: CASSSNSGNTIYF. As DNA, the CDR3 is TGTGCCAGCAGCAGTAACTCTGGAAACACCATATATTTT. The rearrangement links TRBV25-1 to TRBJ1-3; D unresolved. The CDR3 contains 13 residues. CDR1 MGHDK and CDR2 SYGVNS come from the germline V gene. The V end lost 6 bases, the J end lost 0 bases, and 6 bases lay between the germline ends. The full variable domain, rest sourced from reference TRBV25-1 and TRBJ1-3, is EADIYQTPRYLVIGTGKKITLECSQTMGHDKMYWYQQDPGMELHLIHYSYGVNSTEKGDLSSESTVSRIRTEHFPLTLESARPSHTSQYLCASSSNSGNTIYFGEGSWLTVV.

Here the CDR3 reads CASRRHPERGYTF. The CDR3 region has the DNA TGTGCCAGCAGGAGACATCCGGAGAGGGGCTACACCTTC. This chain links TRBV2 with TRBJ1-2, with D hard to call. Germline V gives CDR1 SNHLY, CDR2 FYNNEI. CDR3 length equals 13 residues. Trimming removed 6 bases at V and 8 bases at J, with 16 bases between.

V gene TRBV9 combines with J gene TRBJ2-5; D may be TRBD2 (6 bases). The CDR3 covers 15 residues. Between the trimmed V and J ends, which lost 2 bases and 4 bases, there was a span of 15 bases. Germline V CDR1 and CDR2: SGDLS, YYNGEE. CDR3 DNA sequence: TGTGCCAGCAGCGTCTCCTCGGGGGAGAGAGAGACCCAGTACTTC. Protein product: CASSVSSGERETQYF.

The chain has TRBV19 and TRBJ2-5; unclear D gene. The germline CDR1 and CDR2 sequences are LNHDA and SQIVND (reference sequence). Deletions cut 3 bases from V and 1 base from J, with 6 bases between. The CDR3 length is 13 residues. The CDR3 coding sequence is TGTGCCAGTAGTATTACTCCCCAAGAGACCCAGTACTTC. It encodes CASSITPQETQYF. The full variable domain, rest sourced from reference TRBV19 and TRBJ2-5, is DGGITQSPKYLFRKEGQNVTLSCEQNLNHDAMYWYRQDPGQGLRLIYYSQIVNDFQKGDIAEGYSVSREKKESFPLTVTSAQKNPTAFYLCASSITPQETQYFGPGTRLLVL.

V usage is TRBV5-4 and J usage is TRBJ2-3, with 7 bases identical to TRBD2. The CDR3 extends over 15 amino acids. J lost 1 base, V lost 0 bases, and 2 bases had no gene match. The V gene's germline CDR1 is SGHNT and CDR2 YYREEE (reference sequence). The CDR3 is CASSLGSGGTDTQYF. CDR3 nucleotides: TGTGCCAGCAGCTTGGGGAGCGGGGGCACAGATACGCAGTATTTT. Supplemented by reference TRBV5-4 and TRBJ2-3, the full variable domain reads ETGVTQSPTHLIKTRGQQVTLRCSSQSGHNTVSWYQQALGQGPQFIFQYYREEENGRGNFPPRFSGLQFPNYSSELNVNALELDDSALYLCASSLGSGGTDTQYFGPGTRLTVL.

The chain uses TRBV18 and TRBJ1-3, with 9 nucleotides matching TRBD1. V shed 5 bases, J shed 1 base, and the junction held 6 bases outside the gene matches. Germline V gene sequence: CDR1 KGHSH, CDR2 LQKENI. There are 16 residues in the CDR3. DNA for the CDR3: TGTGCCAGCTCATCCCAGACAGGGGGATCTGGAAACACCATATATTTT. Amino acid sequence: CASSSQTGGSGNTIYF.

The V and J genes are TRBV5-6 and TRBJ2-3, with TRBD1 as a possible D gene (6 bases). CDR3 size: 14 residues. Germline V CDR1 and CDR2: SGHDT, YYEEEE. Trimming took 4 bases from V and 4 from J, leaving 13 bases between them. CDR3 bases: TGTGCCAGCAGCGTAGGACAGTTTGCAGATACGCAGTATTTT. Translated: CASSVGQFADTQYF.

The chain combines TRBV4-3 with TRBJ2-2, with 7 bases fitting TRBD1. V gave up 1 base and J gave up 7 bases; unmatched junction bases: 21. The germline gives CDR1 LGHNA, CDR2 YSLEER. The CDR3 is 20 residues long. CDR3 residues: CASSQVLHTGTDFGGGELFF. The CDR3 region has the DNA TGCGCCAGCAGCCAAGTGCTTCACACCGGGACAGACTTCGGTGGCGGGGAGCTGTTTTTT.

The J gene is TRBJ2-7, the V gene TRBV6-2 or TRBV6-3; possible D gene TRBD1, 6 bases. V was cut by 2 bases and J by 4 bases, with 9 bases left in between. Germline CDR1 reads MNHEY; CDR2 reads SVGEGT. The CDR3 runs to 13 residues. The DNA of the CDR3 is TGTGCCAGCAGTTACCCACAGGGTTACGAGCAGTACTTC. This gives the protein CASSYPQGYEQYF.